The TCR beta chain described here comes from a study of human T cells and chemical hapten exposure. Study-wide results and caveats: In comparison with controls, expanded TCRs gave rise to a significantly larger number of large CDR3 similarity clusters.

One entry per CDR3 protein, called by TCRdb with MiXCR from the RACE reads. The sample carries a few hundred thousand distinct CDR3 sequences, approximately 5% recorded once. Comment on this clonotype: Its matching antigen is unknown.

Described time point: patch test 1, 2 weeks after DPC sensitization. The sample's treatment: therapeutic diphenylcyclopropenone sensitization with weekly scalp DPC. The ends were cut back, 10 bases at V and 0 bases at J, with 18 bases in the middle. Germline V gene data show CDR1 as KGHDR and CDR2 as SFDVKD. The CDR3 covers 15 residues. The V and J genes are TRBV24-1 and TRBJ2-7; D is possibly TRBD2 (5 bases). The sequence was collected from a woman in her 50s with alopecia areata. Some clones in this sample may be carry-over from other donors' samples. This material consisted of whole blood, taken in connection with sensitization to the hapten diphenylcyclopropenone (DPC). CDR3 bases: TGTGCCACTTCCCCCCGCGGGCCGCTCTCCTACGAGCAGTACTTC. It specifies CATSPRGPLSYEQYF.